This T cell receptor (beta chain) was sequenced during a study of OX40 agonist ivuxolimab in advanced cancers. Describing the broader study: Ivuxolimab was a fully human IgG2 agonistic monoclonal antibody targeting the costimulatory receptor OX40 (CD134). Intravenous ivuxolimab was administered to patients every 2 weeks at six dose levels: 0.01, 0.1, 0.3, 1.5, 3 and 10 mg/kg. A male proportion of approximately 83% and a mean age of approximately 58 years, ranging from roughly 20 to 80, were recorded for the dose-escalation cohort. Of the 50 to 55 dose-escalation patients, hepatocellular carcinoma was present in roughly 19, melanoma in around 15, renal cell carcinoma in 9 and head and neck cancer in 9. Prior anti-PD-1, anti-PD-L1 or anti-CTLA-4 therapy was permitted, and roughly two fifths of dose-escalation patients had received checkpoint inhibitors. Partial responses were achieved by three dose-escalation patients, of whom one had hepatocellular carcinoma and two had cutaneous melanoma. The paper covers the monotherapy dose-escalation part of the phase I ivuxolimab trial, which included N of about 50 patients. Peripheral TCRbeta sequencing aimed to test whether ivuxolimab altered TCR sequence diversity and caused clonal T-cell expansion. The research as a whole found: After ivuxolimab, CD8+ T cells had more expanded clones than CD4+ T cells on average. The antigen specificity of the peripheral T cells that underwent clonal expansion was not determined. In the 0.1-3.0 mg/kg groups, partial responders were among the patients with the lowest normalized peripheral clonal expansion, particularly in CD8+ T cells. At doses from 0.1 to 3.0 mg/kg, clonal expansion was seen in both CD4+ and CD8+ blood T cells between baseline and week 6. Low levels of normalized T-cell clonal expansion were also seen in some patients who did not respond.

Looking up the germline V gene (reference sequence) yields CDR1 PRHDT and CDR2 FYEKMQ. Trimming takes 6 bases off V and 3 bases off J; junction bases not matched to a gene: 8. The CDR3 measures 14 amino acids from cysteine to phenylalanine. The entry retains the CDR3 DNA only, 42 bases that are in frame from base 1. The trial excluded patients who had a history of autoimmune disease or were on systemic immunosuppression. Peripheral blood for TCR sequencing was collected from all dose cohorts at baseline, on cycle 4 day 1, and on cycle 7 day 1. The samples were drawn from a first-in-human, open-label, multicenter phase I dose-escalation trial of ivuxolimab. The trial enrolled adults with locally advanced or metastatic head and neck squamous cell, hepatocellular, melanoma or renal cell carcinoma. Before TCR sequencing, CD4+ and CD8+ T cells were separately sorted from peripheral blood. Genomic DNA was extracted from sorted cells for sequencing of the TCRbeta CDR3 region. The immunoSEQ Assay was used to sequence the TCRbeta CDR3 regions. The source is immuneACCESS, and TCRdb retained only in-frame sequences with V and J called. Part of the clones is not carried over; for the studies checked, unresolved V genes explain less than half of this, and the remainder is unexplained. The sample has roughly 40,000 clones on record, about 90% of them singletons. The ten largest clones capture about 20% of the sample.

Concerning this clone itself: Which antigen it targets is not known. No much larger clonotype is one base removed from it; base qualities were not supplied.

Here the sequenced sample was CD4+ or CD8+ T cells sorted from blood, taken in a trial of the OX40 agonist ivuxolimab. This clonotype originated in an adult with an advanced solid tumor such as melanoma, head and neck, liver or kidney cancer. Rearrangement joined TRBV13 to TRBJ2-7; 7 bases in the junction line up with TRBD2. The DNA is TGTGCCAGCAGTCTTAGCGGGTTCAACTACGAGCAGTACTTC. This sequence encodes CASSLSGFNYEQYF.